The sample holds a few counts of the clone carrying this T cell receptor (beta chain). Its target is unknown. Individual cDNA molecules were tagged with unique molecular identifiers. A single record per CDR3 protein comes from TCRdb applying MiXCR to the 5' RACE reads. This table holds about 61,000 distinct CDR3 sequences, roughly 10% found once. These data come from a study of early T cells in non-severe SARS-CoV-2 infection. The wider study: Sequenced material consisted of bulk RNA (from unsorted whole blood), and chains were unpaired. General study points: Anti-spike CD8 responses were favored in VDJdb matching, and private and CD4 specificities were missed.

This CDR3 spans 14 amino acids. With 3 bases removed from V and 5 bases from J, the gap between germline ends came to 11 bases. CDR1 is KGHSH and CDR2 is LQKENI in the germline V gene. This TCR was recovered from an adult who was a healthcare worker with PCR-confirmed SARS-CoV-2 infection or an uninfected control (not recorded which). The chain joins TRBV18 to TRBJ1-5; D may be TRBD1 (5 bases). The source material was whole blood. The DNA for the CDR3 is TGTGCCAGCTCACCGGGGGTAGGGGATCAGCCCCAGCATTTT. Its protein is CASSPGVGDQPQHF.